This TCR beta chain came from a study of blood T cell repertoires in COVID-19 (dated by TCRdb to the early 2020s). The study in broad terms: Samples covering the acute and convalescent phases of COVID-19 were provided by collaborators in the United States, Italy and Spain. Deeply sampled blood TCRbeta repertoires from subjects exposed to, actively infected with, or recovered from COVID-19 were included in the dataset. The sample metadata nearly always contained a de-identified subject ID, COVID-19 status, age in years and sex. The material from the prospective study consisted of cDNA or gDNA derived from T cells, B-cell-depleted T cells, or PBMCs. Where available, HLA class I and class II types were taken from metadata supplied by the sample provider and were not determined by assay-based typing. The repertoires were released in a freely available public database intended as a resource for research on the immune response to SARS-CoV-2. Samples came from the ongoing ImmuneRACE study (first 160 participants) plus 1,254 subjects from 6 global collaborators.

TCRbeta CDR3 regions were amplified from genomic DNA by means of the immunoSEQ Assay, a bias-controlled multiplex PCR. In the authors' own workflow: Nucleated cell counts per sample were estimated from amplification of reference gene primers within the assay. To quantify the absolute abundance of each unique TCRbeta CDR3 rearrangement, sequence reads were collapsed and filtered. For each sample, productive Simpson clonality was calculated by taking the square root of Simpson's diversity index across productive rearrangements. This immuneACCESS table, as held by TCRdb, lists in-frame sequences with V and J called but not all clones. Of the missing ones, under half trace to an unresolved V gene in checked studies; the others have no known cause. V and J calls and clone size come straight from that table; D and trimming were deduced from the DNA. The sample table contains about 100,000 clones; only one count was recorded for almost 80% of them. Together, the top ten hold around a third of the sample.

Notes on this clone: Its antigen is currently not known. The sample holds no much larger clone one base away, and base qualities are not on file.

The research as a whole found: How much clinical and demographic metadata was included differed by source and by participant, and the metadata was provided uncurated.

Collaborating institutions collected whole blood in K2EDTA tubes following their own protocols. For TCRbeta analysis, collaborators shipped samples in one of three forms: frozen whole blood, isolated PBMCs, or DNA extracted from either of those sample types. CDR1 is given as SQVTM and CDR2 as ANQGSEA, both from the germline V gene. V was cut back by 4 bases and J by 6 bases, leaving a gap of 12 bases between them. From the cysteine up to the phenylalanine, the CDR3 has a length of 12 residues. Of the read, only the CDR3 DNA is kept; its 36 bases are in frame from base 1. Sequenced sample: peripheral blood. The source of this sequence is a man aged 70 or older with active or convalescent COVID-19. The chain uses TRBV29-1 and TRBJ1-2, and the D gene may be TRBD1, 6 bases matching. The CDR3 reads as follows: CSVGTGNDGYTF. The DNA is TGCAGCGTTGGTACAGGGAACGATGGCTACACCTTC.